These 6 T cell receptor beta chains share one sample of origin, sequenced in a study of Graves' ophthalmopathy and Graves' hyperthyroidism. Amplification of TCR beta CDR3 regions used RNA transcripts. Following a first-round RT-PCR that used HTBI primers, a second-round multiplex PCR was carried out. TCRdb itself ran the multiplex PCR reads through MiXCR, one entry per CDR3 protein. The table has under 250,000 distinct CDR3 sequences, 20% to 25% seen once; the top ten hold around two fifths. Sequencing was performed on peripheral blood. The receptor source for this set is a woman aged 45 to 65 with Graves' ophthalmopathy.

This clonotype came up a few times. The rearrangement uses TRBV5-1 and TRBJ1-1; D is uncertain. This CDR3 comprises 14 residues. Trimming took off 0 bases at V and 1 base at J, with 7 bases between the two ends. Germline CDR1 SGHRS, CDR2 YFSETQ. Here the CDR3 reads CASSLGSANTEAFF. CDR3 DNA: TGCGCCAGCAGCTTGGGATCGGCGAACACTGAAGCTTTCTTT.

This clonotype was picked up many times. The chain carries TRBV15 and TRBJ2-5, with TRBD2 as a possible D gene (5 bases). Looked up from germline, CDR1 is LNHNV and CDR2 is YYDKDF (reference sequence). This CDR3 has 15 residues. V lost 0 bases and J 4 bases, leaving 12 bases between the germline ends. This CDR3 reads CATSRDFRLRETQYF. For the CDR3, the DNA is TGTGCCACCAGCAGAGATTTCAGACTAAGAGAGACCCAGTACTTC.

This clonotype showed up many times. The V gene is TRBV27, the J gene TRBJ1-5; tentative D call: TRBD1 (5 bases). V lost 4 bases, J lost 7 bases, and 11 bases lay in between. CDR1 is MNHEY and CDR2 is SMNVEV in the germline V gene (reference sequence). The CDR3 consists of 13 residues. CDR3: CASSSTQGQPQHF. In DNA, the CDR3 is TGTGCCAGCAGTTCCACTCAGGGACAGCCCCAGCATTTT.

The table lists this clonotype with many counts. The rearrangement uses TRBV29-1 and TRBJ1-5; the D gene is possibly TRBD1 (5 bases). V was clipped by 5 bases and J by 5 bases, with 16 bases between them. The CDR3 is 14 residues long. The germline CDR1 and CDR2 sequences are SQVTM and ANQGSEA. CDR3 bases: TGCAGCGTTCGTGTGTCGGGAGGGGATCAGCCCCAGCATTTT. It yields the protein CSVRVSGGDQPQHF.

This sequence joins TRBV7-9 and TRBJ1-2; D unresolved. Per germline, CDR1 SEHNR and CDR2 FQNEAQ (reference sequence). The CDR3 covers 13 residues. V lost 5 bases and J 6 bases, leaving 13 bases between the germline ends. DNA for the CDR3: TGTGCCAGCAGCCCCCGTGGGCGCGATGGCTACACCTTC. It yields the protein CASSPRGRDGYTF.

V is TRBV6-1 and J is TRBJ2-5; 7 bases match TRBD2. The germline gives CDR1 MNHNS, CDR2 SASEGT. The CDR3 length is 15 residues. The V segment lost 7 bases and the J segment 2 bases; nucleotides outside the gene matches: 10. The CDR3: CASTFWGGVQETQYF. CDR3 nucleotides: TGTGCCAGCACCTTTTGGGGAGGGGTACAAGAGACCCAGTACTTC.